This T cell receptor (beta chain) was observed in a study of PD-1 blockade in classical Hodgkin lymphoma. Following autologous stem cell transplantation, relapse occurred in every patient, and exposure to brentuximab vedotin varied. Germline V CDR1 and CDR2: PRHDT, FYEKMQ (reference sequence). V shed 3 bases, J shed 7 bases, and the junction held 12 bases outside the gene matches. The CDR3 extends over 16 amino acids. Overall study findings and caveats: By C4D1 there was a significant rise in CD4+ TCR diversity but not in CD8+ TCR diversity. The study found complete responders had baseline diversity similar to newly diagnosed patients. Lower baseline TCR diversity was reported for newly diagnosed patients than for healthy donors.

Generated by immunoSEQ multiplex PCR, the TCRdb table keeps only in-frame clones and is missing some. The data hold about 61,000 clones, with more than 80% observed a single time. Comment on this clone: Its antigen is unknown.

This material consisted of peripheral blood mononuclear cells (PBMCs), taken at baseline. The chain links TRBV13 to TRBJ1-2, with TRBD1 identical over 9 bases. The sequence came from a human donor with classical Hodgkin lymphoma. The CDR3 loop is CASSFSGTGSPFGYTF. The CDR3, as DNA: TGTGCCAGCAGCTTTAGCGGGACAGGGTCCCCCTTTGGCTACACCTTC.